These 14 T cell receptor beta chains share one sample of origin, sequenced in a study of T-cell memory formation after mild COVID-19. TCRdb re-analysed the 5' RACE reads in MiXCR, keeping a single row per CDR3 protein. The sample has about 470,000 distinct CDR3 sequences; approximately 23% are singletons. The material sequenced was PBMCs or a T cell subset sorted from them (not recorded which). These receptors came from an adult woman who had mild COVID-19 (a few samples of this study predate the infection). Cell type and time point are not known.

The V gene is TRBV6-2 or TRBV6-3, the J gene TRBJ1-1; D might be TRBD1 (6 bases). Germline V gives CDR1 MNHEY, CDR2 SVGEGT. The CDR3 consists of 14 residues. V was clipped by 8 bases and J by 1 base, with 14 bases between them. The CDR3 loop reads CASRRGGENTEAFF. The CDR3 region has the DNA TGTGCCAGCCGTCGGGGGGGCGAGAACACTGAAGCTTTCTTT.

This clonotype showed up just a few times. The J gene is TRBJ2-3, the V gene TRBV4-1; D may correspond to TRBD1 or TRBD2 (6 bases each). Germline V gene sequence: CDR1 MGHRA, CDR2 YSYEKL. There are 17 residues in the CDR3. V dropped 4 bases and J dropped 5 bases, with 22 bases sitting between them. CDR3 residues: CASSPGPRGPRGDTQYF. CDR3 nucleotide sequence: TGCGCCAGCAGCCCCGGCCCCCGGGGGCCGAGGGGAGATACGCAGTATTTT.

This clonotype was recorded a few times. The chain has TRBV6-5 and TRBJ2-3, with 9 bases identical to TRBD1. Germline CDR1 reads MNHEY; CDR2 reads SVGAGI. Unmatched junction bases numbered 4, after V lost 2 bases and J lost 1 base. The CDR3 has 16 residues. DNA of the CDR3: TGTGCCAGCAGTTACACGTGGACAGGGGGCACAGATACGCAGTATTTT. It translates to CASSYTWTGGTDTQYF.

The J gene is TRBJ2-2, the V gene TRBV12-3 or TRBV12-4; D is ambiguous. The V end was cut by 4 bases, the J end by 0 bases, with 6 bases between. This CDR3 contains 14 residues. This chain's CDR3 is CASSYTSNTGELFF. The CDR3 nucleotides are TGTGCCAGCAGTTATACCTCGAACACCGGGGAGCTGTTTTTT.

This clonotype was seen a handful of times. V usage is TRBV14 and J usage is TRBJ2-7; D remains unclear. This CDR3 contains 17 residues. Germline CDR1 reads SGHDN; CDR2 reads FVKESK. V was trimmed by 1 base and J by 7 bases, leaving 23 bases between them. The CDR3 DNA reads TGTGCCAGCAGCCAAGGAATTGGGTCACCTAAGATGGGGGAGCAGTACTTC. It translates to CASSQGIGSPKMGEQYF.

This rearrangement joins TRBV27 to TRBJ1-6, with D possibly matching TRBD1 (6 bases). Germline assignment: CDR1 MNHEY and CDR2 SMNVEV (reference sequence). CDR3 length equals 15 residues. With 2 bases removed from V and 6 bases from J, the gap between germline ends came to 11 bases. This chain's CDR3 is CASSLGTGFNSPLHF. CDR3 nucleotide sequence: TGTGCCAGCAGTTTAGGTACAGGGTTTAATTCACCCCTCCACTTT.

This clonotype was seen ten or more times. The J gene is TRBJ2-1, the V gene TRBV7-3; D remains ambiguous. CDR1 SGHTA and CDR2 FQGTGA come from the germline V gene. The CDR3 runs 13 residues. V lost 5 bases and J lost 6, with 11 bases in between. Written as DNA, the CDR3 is TGTGCCAGCAGCCTCGAACGGTCCAATGAGCAGTTCTTC. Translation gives CASSLERSNEQFF.

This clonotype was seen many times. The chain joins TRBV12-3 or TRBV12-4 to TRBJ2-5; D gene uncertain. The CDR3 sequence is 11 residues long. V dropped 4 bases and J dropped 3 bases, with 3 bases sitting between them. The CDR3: CASSSKETQYF. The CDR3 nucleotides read TGTGCCAGCAGTTCCAAAGAGACCCAGTACTTC.

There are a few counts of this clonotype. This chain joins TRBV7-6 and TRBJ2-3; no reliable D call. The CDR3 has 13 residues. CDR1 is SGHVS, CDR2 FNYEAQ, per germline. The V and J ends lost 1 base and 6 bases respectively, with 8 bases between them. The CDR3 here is CASSLVGFDTQYF. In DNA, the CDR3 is TGTGCCAGCAGCTTAGTCGGGTTTGATACGCAGTATTTT.

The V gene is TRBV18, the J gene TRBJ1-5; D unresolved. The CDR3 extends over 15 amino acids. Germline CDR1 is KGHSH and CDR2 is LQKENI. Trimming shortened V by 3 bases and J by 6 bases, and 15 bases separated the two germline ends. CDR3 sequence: CASSPGSLTGQPQHF. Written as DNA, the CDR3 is TGTGCCAGCTCACCGGGTAGCCTAACCGGTCAGCCCCAGCATTTT.

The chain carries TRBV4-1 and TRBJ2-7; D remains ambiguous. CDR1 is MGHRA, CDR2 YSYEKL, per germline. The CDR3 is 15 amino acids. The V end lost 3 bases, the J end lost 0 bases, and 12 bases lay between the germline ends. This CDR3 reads CASSHYNPGSYEQYF. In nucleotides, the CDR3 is TGCGCCAGCAGCCATTACAATCCGGGCTCCTACGAGCAGTACTTC.

CDR3 bases: TGCAGCGGCGGGACAGGGCCGAATGAGCAGTTCTTC. Translated: CSGGTGPNEQFF. The chain is built from TRBV29-1 and TRBJ2-1; 9 nucleotides match TRBD1. J lost 7 bases, V lost 7 bases, and 5 bases had no gene match. Germline V gene lookup returns CDR1 SQVTM and CDR2 ANQGSEA. The CDR3 is 12 residues long.

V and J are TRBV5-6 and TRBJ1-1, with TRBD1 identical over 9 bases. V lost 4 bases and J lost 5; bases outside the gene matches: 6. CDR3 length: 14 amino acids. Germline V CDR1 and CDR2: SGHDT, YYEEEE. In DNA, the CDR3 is TGTGCCAGCAGCAGAGGGACAGGGTGGACTGAAGCTTTCTTT. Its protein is CASSRGTGWTEAFF.

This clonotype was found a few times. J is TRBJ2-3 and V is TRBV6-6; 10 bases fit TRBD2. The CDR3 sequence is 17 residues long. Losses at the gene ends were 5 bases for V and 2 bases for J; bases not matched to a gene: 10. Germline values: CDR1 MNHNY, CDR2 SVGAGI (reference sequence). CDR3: CASSSRSGGLDTDTQYF. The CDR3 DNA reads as TGTGCCAGCAGTAGCCGTAGCGGGGGGCTTGACACAGATACGCAGTATTTT.